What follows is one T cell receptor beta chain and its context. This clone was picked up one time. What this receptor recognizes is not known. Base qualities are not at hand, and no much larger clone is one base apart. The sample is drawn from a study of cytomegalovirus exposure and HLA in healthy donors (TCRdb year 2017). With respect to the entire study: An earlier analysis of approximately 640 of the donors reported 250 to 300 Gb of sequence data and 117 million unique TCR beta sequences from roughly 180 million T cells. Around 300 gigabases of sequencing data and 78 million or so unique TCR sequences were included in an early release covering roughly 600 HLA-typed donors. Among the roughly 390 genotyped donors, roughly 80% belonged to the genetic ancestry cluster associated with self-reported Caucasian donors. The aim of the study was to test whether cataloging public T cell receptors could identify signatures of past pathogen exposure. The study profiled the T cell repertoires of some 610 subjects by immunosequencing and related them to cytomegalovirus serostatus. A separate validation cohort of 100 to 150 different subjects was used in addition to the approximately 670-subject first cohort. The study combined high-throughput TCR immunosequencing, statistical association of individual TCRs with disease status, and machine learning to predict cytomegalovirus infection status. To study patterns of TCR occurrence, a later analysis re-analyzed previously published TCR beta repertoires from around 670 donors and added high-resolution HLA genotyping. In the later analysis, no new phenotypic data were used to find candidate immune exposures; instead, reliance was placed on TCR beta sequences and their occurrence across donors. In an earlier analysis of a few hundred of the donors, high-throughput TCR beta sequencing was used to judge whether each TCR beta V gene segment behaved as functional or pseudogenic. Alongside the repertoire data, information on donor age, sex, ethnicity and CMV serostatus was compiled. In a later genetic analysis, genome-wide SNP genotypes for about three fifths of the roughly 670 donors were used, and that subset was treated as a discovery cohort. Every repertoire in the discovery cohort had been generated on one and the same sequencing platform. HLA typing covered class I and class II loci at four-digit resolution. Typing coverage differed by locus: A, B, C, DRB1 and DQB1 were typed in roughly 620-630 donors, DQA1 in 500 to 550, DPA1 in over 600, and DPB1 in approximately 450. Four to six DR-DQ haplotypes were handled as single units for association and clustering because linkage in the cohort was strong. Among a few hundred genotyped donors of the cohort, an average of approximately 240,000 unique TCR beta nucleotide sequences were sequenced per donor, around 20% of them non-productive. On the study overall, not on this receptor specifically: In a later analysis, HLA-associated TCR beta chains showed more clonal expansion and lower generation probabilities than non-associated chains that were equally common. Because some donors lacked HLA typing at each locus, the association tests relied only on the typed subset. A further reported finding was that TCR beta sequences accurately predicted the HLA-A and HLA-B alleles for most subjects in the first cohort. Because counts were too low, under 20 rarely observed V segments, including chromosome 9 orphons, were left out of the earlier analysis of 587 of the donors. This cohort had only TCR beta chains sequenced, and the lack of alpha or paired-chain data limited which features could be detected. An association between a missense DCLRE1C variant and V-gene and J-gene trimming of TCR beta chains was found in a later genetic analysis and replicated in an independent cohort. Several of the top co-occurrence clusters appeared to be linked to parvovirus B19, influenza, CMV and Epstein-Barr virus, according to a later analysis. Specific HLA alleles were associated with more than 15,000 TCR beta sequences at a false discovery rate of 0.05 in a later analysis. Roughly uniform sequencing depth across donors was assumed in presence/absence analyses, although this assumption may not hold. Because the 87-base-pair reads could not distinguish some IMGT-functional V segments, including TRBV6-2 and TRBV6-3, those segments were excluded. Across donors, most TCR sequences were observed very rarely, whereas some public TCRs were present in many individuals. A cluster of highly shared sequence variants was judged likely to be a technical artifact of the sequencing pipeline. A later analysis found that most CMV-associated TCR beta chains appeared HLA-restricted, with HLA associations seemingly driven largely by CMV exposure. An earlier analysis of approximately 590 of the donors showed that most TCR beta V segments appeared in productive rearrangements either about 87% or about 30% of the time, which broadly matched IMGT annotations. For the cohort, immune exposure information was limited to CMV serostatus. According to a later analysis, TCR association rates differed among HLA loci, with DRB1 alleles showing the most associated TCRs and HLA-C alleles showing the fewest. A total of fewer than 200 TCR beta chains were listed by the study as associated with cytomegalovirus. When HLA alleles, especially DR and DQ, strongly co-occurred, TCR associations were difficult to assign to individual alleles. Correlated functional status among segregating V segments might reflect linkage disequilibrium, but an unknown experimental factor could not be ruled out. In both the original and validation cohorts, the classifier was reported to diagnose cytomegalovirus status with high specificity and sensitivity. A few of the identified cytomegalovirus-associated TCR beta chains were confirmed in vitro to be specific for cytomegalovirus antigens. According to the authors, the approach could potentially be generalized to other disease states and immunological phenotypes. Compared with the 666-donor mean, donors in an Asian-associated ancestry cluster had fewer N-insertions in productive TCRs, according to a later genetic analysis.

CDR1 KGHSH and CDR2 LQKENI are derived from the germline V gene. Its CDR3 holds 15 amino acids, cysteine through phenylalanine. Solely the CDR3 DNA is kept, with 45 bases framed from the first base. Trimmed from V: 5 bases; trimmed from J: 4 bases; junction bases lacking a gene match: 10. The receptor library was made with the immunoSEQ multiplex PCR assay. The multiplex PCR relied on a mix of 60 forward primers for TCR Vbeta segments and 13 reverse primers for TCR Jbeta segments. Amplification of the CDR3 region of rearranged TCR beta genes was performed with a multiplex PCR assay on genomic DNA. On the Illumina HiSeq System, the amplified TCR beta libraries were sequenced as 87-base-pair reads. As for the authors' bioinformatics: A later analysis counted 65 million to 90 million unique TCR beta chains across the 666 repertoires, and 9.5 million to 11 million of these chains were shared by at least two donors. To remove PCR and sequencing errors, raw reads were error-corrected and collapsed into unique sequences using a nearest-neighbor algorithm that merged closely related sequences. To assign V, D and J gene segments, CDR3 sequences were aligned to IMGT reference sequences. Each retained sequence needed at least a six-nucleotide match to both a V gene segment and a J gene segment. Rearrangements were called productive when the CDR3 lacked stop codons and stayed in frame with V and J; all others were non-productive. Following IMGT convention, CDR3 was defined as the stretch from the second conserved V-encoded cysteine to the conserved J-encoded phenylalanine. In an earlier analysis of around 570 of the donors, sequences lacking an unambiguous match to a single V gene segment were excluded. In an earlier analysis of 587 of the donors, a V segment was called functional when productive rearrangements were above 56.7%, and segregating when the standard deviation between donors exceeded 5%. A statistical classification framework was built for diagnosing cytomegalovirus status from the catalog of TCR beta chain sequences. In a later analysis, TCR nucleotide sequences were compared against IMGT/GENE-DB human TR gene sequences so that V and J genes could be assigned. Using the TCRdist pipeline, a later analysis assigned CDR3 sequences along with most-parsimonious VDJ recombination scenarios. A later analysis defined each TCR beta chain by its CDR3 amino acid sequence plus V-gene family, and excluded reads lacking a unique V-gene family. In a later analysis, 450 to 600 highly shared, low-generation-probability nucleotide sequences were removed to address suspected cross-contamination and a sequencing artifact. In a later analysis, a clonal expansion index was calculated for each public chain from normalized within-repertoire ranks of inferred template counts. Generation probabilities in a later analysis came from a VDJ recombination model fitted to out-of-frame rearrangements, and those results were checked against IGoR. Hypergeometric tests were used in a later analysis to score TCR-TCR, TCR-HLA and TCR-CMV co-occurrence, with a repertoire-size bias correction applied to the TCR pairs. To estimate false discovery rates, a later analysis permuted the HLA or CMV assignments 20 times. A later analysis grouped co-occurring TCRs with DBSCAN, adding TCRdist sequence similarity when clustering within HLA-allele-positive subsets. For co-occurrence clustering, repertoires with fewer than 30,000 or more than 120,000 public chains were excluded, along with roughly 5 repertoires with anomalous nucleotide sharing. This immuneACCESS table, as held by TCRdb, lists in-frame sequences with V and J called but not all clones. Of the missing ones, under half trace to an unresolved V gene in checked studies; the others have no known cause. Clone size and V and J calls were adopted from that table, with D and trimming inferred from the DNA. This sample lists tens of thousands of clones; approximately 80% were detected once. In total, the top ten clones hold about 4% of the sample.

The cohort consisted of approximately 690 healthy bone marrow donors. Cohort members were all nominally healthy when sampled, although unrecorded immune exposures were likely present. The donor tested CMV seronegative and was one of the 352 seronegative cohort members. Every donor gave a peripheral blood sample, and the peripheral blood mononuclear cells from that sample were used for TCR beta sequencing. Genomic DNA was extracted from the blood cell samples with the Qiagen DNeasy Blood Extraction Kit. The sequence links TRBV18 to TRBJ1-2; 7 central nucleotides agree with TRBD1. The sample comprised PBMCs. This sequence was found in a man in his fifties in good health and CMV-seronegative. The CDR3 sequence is CASSSDGTAVYGYTF. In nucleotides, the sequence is TGTGCCAGCTCATCAGATGGGACAGCTGTCTATGGCTACACCTTC.